This TCR beta chain stems from a study of CD8+ T cells in alopecia areata. The germline gives CDR1 GTSNPN, CDR2 SVGIG (reference sequence). The CDR3 covers 13 residues. The V end lost 7 bases, the J end lost 6 bases, and 18 bases lay between the germline ends. Treatment in this sample: oral pan-JAK inhibitor, 5-10 mg twice daily. CD4+ and CD8+ T cells were sorted from PBMCs stained for CD3, CD4 and CD8. Reverse transcription of extracted RNA yielded cDNA, which provided the sequencing template. Assay used: immunoSEQ multiplex PCR; TCRdb lists only in-frame clones, some missing. The profile shows about 180,000 clones, approximately 50% of them singletons.

This TCR came from a human donor with alopecia areata. This chain connects TRBV30 to TRBJ1-2; D is undetermined. This specimen was CD8+ T cells sorted from blood, taken around week 54, from a patient treated with tofacitinib. CDR3 sequence (DNA): TGTGCCTTTATCTCACGTGGATCGAATGGCTACACCTTC. It encodes CAFISRGSNGYTF.